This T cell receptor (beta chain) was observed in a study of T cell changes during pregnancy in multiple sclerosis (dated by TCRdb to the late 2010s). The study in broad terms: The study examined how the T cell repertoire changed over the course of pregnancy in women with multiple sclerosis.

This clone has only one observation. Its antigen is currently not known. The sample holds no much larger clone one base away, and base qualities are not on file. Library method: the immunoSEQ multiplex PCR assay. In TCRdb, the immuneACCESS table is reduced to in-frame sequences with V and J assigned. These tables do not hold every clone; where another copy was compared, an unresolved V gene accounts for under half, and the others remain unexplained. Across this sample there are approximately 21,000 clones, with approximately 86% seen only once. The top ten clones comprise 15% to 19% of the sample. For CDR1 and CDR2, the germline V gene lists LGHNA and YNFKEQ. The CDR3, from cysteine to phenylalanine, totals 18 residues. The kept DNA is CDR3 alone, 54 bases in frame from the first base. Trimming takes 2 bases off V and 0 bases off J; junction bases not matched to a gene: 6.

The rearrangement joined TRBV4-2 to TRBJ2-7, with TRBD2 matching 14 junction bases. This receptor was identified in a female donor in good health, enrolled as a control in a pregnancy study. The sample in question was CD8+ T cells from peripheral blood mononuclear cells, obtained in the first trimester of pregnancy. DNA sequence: TGTGCCAGCAGCCAACCGGGACTAGCGGGGGATAGCTCCTACGAGCAGTACTTC. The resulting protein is CASSQPGLAGDSSYEQYF.